This record covers a single T cell receptor beta chain. Only in-frame clones appear in the TCRdb table, and some are missing; sequencing was by immunoSEQ multiplex PCR. This table holds 140,000 to 150,000 clones, about nine tenths found once. The data originate from a study of T cell responses to AZD1222 COVID-19 vaccine. This CDR3 is 14 amino acids long. V gave up 0 bases and J gave up 8 bases, with 11 bases separating them. Germline CDR1 is GTSNPN and CDR2 is SVGIG (reference sequence). The TCR originated in an adult in good health. The chain combines TRBV30 with TRBJ1-6; D uncertain. The sample was peripheral blood, taken on day 0 of AZD1222 vaccination. The CDR3 sequence: CAWSVMRADSPLHF. Written as DNA, the CDR3 is TGTGCCTGGAGTGTAATGCGGGCTGATTCACCCCTCCACTTT.